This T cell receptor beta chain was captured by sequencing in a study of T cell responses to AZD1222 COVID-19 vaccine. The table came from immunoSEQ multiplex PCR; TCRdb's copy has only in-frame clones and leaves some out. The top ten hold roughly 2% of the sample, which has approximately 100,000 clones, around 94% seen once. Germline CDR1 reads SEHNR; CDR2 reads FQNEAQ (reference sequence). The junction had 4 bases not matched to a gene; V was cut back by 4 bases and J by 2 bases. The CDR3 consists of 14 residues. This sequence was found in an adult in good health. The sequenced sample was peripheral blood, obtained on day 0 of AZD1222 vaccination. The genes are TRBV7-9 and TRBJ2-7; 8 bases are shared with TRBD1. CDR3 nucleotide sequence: TGTGCCAGCAGCTATCAGGGGGCGCCCTACGAGCAGTACTTC. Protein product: CASSYQGAPYEQYF. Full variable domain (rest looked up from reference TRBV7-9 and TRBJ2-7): DTGVSQNPRHKITKRGQNVTFRCDPISEHNRLYWYRQTLGQGPEFLTYFQNEAQLEKSRLLSDRFSAERPKGSFSTLEIQRTEQGDSAMYLCASSYQGAPYEQYFGPGTRLTVT.